This TCR beta chain originates from a study of graft-versus-host responses after intestinal transplantation. Study context: In this cohort, recipients had multivisceral, liver-intestinal, or isolated intestinal transplants. The whole recipient group had anti-thymocyte globulin induction followed by tacrolimus and steroids for roughly three years.

Findings of the study overall: HvG clone declines early post-transplant were associated with peak circulating GvH levels.

Comments on this clone: No antigen is known for it.

Repertoires were generated with immunoSEQ multiplex PCR, while TCRdb's copy carries only in-frame clones and drops some. The sample has about 98,000 clones, more than 75% seen once; the top ten hold roughly 1.4%. This clonotype originated in a human patient who received an intestinal transplant, so some T cells may come from the graft donor. The starting material was PBMCs, obtained 255 days after intestinal transplant.

The CDR3 is CAISPADTQYF. The CDR3 DNA reads as TGTGCCATCAGTCCAGCGGATACGCAGTATTTT. V and J are TRBV10-3 and TRBJ2-3; D not resolved. The CDR3 spans 11 residues. Between the trimmed V and J ends, which lost 5 bases and 6 bases, there was a span of 6 bases. CDR1 is ENHRY and CDR2 is SYGVKD in the germline V gene.